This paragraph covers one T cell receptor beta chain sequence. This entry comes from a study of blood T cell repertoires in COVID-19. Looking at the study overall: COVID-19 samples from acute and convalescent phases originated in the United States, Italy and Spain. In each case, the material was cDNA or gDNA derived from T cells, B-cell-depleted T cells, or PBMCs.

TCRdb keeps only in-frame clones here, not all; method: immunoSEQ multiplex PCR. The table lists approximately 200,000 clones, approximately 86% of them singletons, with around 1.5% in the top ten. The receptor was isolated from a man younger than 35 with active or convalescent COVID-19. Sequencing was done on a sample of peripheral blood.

The CDR3 sequence is CASSWGELPDTQYF. The CDR3 DNA reads as TGTGCCAGCAGTTGGGGGGAGCTCCCAGATACGCAGTATTTT. J is TRBJ2-3 and V is TRBV27, with D perhaps TRBD2 (6 bases). Germline V gives CDR1 MNHEY, CDR2 SMNVEV (reference sequence). Trimming took 4 bases from V and 4 from J, leaving 12 bases between them. This CDR3 has 14 residues.